The 27 T cell receptor beta chains presented below share a single source sample, sequenced in a study of shared clonotypes between healthy human individuals. Sequenced by immunoSEQ multiplex PCR; TCRdb stores in-frame clones only, minus some. The sample carries some 1,100,000 clones, about four fifths recorded once. Sequencing was performed on memory CD4+ T cells from PBMCs. Sample subset: CD45RA-negative fraction. These receptor sequences come from a man aged 18 to 30 in good health. Some clones in this sample may be carry-over from other donors' samples.

The sample holds one count of this clone. This chain joins TRBV30 and TRBJ2-1, with 8 positions matching TRBD2. The CDR3 runs to 15 residues. CDR1 is GTSNPN, CDR2 SVGIG, per germline (reference sequence). The junction had 10 bases not matched to a gene; V was cut back by 0 bases and J by 9 bases. The CDR3 reads CAWSVLAGRAGEQFF. CDR3 bases: TGTGCCTGGAGTGTACTCGCCGGGAGGGCCGGTGAGCAGTTCTTC.

The chain recombines TRBV25-1 with TRBJ2-3; weak D call: TRBD2 (6 bases). Germline V gives CDR1 MGHDK, CDR2 SYGVNS. This CDR3 contains 13 residues. With 7 bases removed from V and 5 bases from J, the gap between germline ends came to 13 bases. The CDR3 reads CASTRPGVDTQYF. CDR3 sequence (DNA): TGTGCCAGCACCAGACCGGGGGTAGATACGCAGTATTTT.

The V gene is TRBV15, the J gene TRBJ1-4; weak D call: TRBD1 (6 bases). Per germline, CDR1 LNHNV and CDR2 YYDKDF (reference sequence). Trimming removed 0 bases from V and 10 bases from J, with 12 bases in between. The CDR3 loop spans 14 amino acids. CDR3 nucleotides: TGTGCCACCAGCAGAGATTTGGCCAGGGGAAAACTGTTTTTT. This translates into CATSRDLARGKLFF.

V usage is TRBV5-4 and J usage is TRBJ2-1, with 8 positions matching TRBD2. CDR3 length: 14 amino acids. CDR1 and CDR2 (germline): SGHNT, YYREEE (reference sequence). The trim removed 4 bases at V and 5 bases at J, leaving 5 bases unmatched. The CDR3 region is CASSRGREDNEQFF. CDR3 coding DNA: TGTGCCAGCAGCCGTGGGCGGGAGGACAATGAGCAGTTCTTC.

CDR3 loop: CAWCKQGSGCKLFF. The CDR3 DNA follows: TGTGCCTGGTGTAAGCAGGGGAGTGGGTGCAAACTGTTTTTT. This chain joins TRBV30 and TRBJ1-4, with D tentatively TRBD1 (6 bases). V dropped 5 bases and J dropped 11 bases, with 21 bases sitting between them. Germline V gene data show CDR1 as GTSNPN and CDR2 as SVGIG (reference sequence). This CDR3 spans 14 amino acids.

This clone showed up just a few times. The V gene is TRBV28, the J gene TRBJ1-1; 7 nucleotides match TRBD1. Trimming cost V 4 bases and J 4 bases; bases outside gene matches: 9. This CDR3 region has 15 residues. CDR1 and CDR2 (germline): MDHEN, SYDVKM. The CDR3 DNA is TGTGCCAGCAGTTCTCTGAGGGCAGGGGGCACTGAAGCTTTCTTT. Protein product: CASSSLRAGGTEAFF.

V gene TRBV7-9 combines with J gene TRBJ1-4, with no clear D. The CDR3 consists of 16 residues. With 1 base removed from V and 4 bases from J, the gap between germline ends came to 13 bases. Germline CDR1 and CDR2: SEHNR and FQNEAQ (reference sequence). CDR3: CASSLVYGPFNEKLFF. The DNA of the CDR3 is TGTGCCAGCAGCTTAGTATACGGGCCCTTTAATGAAAAACTGTTTTTT.

The chain employs TRBV5-4 and TRBJ2-7; TRBD1 or TRBD2 may be the D gene (5 bases each). Trimming took 0 bases from V and 4 from J, leaving 11 bases between them. The V gene's germline CDR1 is SGHNT and CDR2 YYREEE (reference sequence). The CDR3 totals 14 residues. The CDR3, as DNA: TGTGCCAGCAGCTTGGGGGGCGGCGGGTACGAGCAGTACTTC. It specifies CASSLGGGGYEQYF.

This rearrangement joins TRBV7-8 to TRBJ1-1; maybe TRBD1 (5 bases). This CDR3 contains 13 residues. Deletions cut 4 bases from V and 1 base from J, with 7 bases between. The germline gives CDR1 SGHVS, CDR2 FQNEAQ. CDR3 DNA: TGTGCCAGCAGCTCGGGGGGGAACACTGAAGCTTTCTTT. The encoded protein is CASSSGGNTEAFF. The full variable domain, in which reference TRBV7-8 and TRBJ1-1 provide the parts outside the CDR3, is GAGVSQSPRYKVAKRGQDVALRCDPISGHVSLFWYQQALGQGPEFLTYFQNEAQLDKSGLPSDRFFAERPEGSVSTLKIQRTQQEDSAVYLCASSSGGNTEAFFGQGTRLTVV.

The J gene is TRBJ2-1, the V gene TRBV2; weak D call: TRBD2 (6 bases). CDR3 length equals 13 residues. V was shortened by 6 bases and J by 4 bases, with 10 bases between the two germline ends. Per the germline V gene, CDR1 is SNHLY and CDR2 is FYNNEI. CDR3 sequence reads: CASREGLYNEQFF. DNA of the CDR3: TGTGCCAGCAGGGAGGGCCTGTACAATGAGCAGTTCTTC.

The J gene is TRBJ1-1, the V gene TRBV28; the D gene is possibly TRBD1 (5 bases). V was pared by 3 bases and J by 6 bases, with 20 bases between. CDR1 and CDR2 from the germline V gene are MDHEN and SYDVKM. The CDR3 has 16 amino acids. In nucleotides, the CDR3 is TGTGCCAGCAGTTTGGGGTTTGGAGCAGGGATCGCTGAAGCTTTCTTT. Its translation: CASSLGFGAGIAEAFF.

This sequence joins TRBV21-1 and TRBJ1-5. TRBV21-1 is a recognized pseudogene. The CDR3 covers 12 residues. The CDR3 sequence: CASSRVHQPQHF. In DNA, the CDR3 is TGTGCCAGCAGCAGAGTTCACCAGCCCCAGCATTTT.

J is TRBJ1-2 and V is TRBV7-3; a weak D match, TRBD1 (6 bases). The V and J ends lost 5 bases and 8 bases respectively, with 18 bases between them. Germline CDR1 and CDR2: SGHTA and FQGTGA. The CDR3 has 14 residues. The CDR3 DNA is TGTGCCAGCAGCCCCGGGGTTGCGGGGGCGGGCTACACCTTC. As protein: CASSPGVAGAGYTF.

The CDR3 bases are TGTGCCAGCAGTTTTGCAGGGAGTGGTGGGGACATTCAGTACTTC. Amino acid sequence: CASSFAGSGGDIQYF. The rearrangement links TRBV28 to TRBJ2-4; D possibly uses TRBD1 or TRBD2 (5 bases each). The CDR3 has 15 amino acids. Trimming removed 3 bases from V and 8 bases from J, with 17 bases in between. From germline, CDR1 is MDHEN and CDR2 SYDVKM.

V gene TRBV7-9 combines with J gene TRBJ2-3; D ambiguous. V was cut by 5 bases and J by 3 bases, with 12 bases left in between. Germline CDR1 and CDR2: SEHNR and FQNEAQ (reference sequence). CDR3 length: 14 amino acids. In DNA, the CDR3 is TGTGCCAGCAGCCAAGAGGCCCGAACAGATACGCAGTATTTT. Encoded protein: CASSQEARTDTQYF.

The chain recombines TRBV5-1 with TRBJ2-6; D not resolved. Germline V gene sequence: CDR1 SGHRS, CDR2 YFSETQ. V was shortened by 0 bases and J by 0 bases, with 7 bases between the two germline ends. The CDR3 is made up of 16 amino acids. The CDR3 region is CASSLAVSSGANVLTF. In nucleotides, the CDR3 is TGCGCCAGCAGCTTGGCCGTGTCCTCTGGGGCCAACGTCCTGACTTTC.

The rearrangement links TRBV28 to TRBJ1-2, with 7 positions matching TRBD1. This CDR3 has 16 residues. Trimming removed 4 bases from V and 3 bases from J; junction bases left unmatched: 11. Per germline, CDR1 MDHEN and CDR2 SYDVKM. CDR3 sequence reads: CASSSPSGTAHYGYTF. CDR3 DNA sequence: TGTGCCAGCAGTTCCCCCTCGGGGACAGCACACTATGGCTACACCTTC.

The V gene is TRBV4-2, the J gene TRBJ1-5; TRBD1 matches 8 bases. Germline trimming cut 4 bases from V and 6 bases from J; bases unmatched to any gene: 8. Germline V lookup: CDR1 LGHNA, CDR2 YNFKEQ. The CDR3 has 15 residues. This chain's CDR3 is CASSPTGEASQPQHF. The CDR3 DNA follows: TGTGCCAGCAGCCCGACAGGGGAGGCGAGTCAGCCCCAGCATTTT.

The rearrangement links TRBV7-3 to TRBJ1-2; D not resolved. Germline-derived CDR1 and CDR2 are SGHTA and FQGTGA. Trimming pared 5 bases from V and 3 bases from J, leaving 16 bases between. The CDR3 covers 15 residues. The CDR3: CASSQATSGDYGYTF. Written as DNA, the CDR3 is TGTGCCAGCAGCCAAGCTACTTCTGGGGACTATGGCTACACCTTC.

This clone was picked up many times. The chain employs TRBV4-1 and TRBJ2-7, with D unresolved. Trimming took 5 bases from V and 3 from J, leaving 26 bases between them. Germline-derived CDR1 and CDR2 are MGHRA and YSYEKL. CDR3 length equals 18 residues. CDR3 bases: TGCGCCAGCAGCAACCCCTATGGGAAAAAGAGAAGCGACTACGAGCAGTACTTC. It yields the protein CASSNPYGKKRSDYEQYF.

The rearrangement joins TRBV4-3 to TRBJ2-3, with unresolved D. The CDR3 consists of 15 residues. The germline V gene encodes CDR1 LGHNA and CDR2 YSLEER. Trimming removed 1 base from V and 2 bases from J, with 10 bases in between. The CDR3 coding sequence is TGCGCCAGCAGCCAAGCCTACTTCTCCACAGATACGCAGTATTTT. Its protein product is CASSQAYFSTDTQYF.

The genes are TRBV5-1 and TRBJ1-1, with D unresolved. V lost 4 bases, J lost 2 bases, and 12 bases lay in between. CDR3 size: 14 residues. Germline V CDR1 and CDR2: SGHRS, YFSETQ. For the CDR3, the DNA is TGCGCCAGCAGCATTAAACCTCCTAACACTGAAGCTTTCTTT. Amino acids: CASSIKPPNTEAFF.

The chain has TRBV30 and TRBJ1-2; a weak D match, TRBD1 (6 bases). Germline V gene lookup returns CDR1 GTSNPN and CDR2 SVGIG (reference sequence). This CDR3 region has 15 residues. Trimming pared 2 bases from V and 2 bases from J, leaving 15 bases between. In nucleotides, the CDR3 is TGTGCCTGGAGTAGGGGGGCTGGTTTGAACTATGGCTACACCTTC. Its translation: CAWSRGAGLNYGYTF. Combining the CDR3 with reference TRBV30 and TRBJ1-2 gives the whole variable domain SQTIHQWPATLVQPVGSPLSLECTVEGTSNPNLYWYRQAAGRGLQLLFYSVGIGQISSEVPQNLSASRPQDRQFILSSKKLLLSDSGFYLCAWSRGAGLNYGYTFGSGTRLTVV.

V is TRBV28 and J is TRBJ1-5; tentatively, D is TRBD1 (5 bases). Trimming took off 4 bases at V and 1 base at J, with 11 bases between the two ends. This CDR3 has 15 amino acids. The germline CDR1 and CDR2 sequences are MDHEN and SYDVKM. The chain's CDR3 is CASSSGIGSNQPQHF. For the CDR3, the DNA is TGTGCCAGCAGTTCAGGGATCGGCAGCAATCAGCCCCAGCATTTT.

The chain couples TRBV29-1 to TRBJ2-1; D is unresolved. The CDR3 has 13 amino acids. The germline V gene encodes CDR1 SQVTM and CDR2 ANQGSEA. Between the trimmed V and J ends, which lost 2 bases and 6 bases, there was a span of 11 bases. The CDR3 reads CSVEKVPGNEQFF. The CDR3 nucleotides read TGCAGCGTTGAAAAGGTCCCTGGCAATGAGCAGTTCTTC.

The rearrangement joins TRBV5-5 to TRBJ2-5, with TRBD2 identical over 8 bases. The CDR3 has 17 residues. CDR1 SGHKS and CDR2 YYEKEE come from the germline V gene (reference sequence). V was clipped by 4 bases and J by 2 bases; unmatched bases: 13. The CDR3 nucleotides are TGTGCCAGCAGCCCCGTACTTGATAGCGGGATACAAGAGACCCAGTACTTC. This sequence encodes CASSPVLDSGIQETQYF. The full variable domain, rest sourced from reference TRBV5-5 and TRBJ2-5, is DAGVTQSPTHLIKTRGQQVTLRCSPISGHKSVSWYQQVLGQGPQFIFQYYEKEERGRGNFPDRFSARQFPNYSSELNVNALLLGDSALYLCASSPVLDSGIQETQYFGPGTRLLVL.

This chain links TRBV28 with TRBJ1-2; D possibly corresponds to TRBD1 (6 bases). This CDR3 spans 16 amino acids. The germline V and J ends were trimmed by 1 base and 1 base, with 13 bases remaining between them. Looked up from germline, CDR1 is MDHEN and CDR2 is SYDVKM. The CDR3 loop is CASSLFGGRGNYGYTF. CDR3 bases: TGTGCCAGCAGTTTATTTGGAGGCAGGGGTAACTATGGCTACACCTTC.